Listed below are T cell receptor beta chains from one sample, sequenced in a study of blood T cells in healthy people across ages. TCRdb recomputed calls from the 5' RACE reads with MiXCR, one row per CDR3 protein. The sample has roughly 1,500,000 distinct CDR3 sequences, about 35% seen once. The specimen sequenced was blood. The receptors stem from a woman in her thirties in good health. Both conserved end residues are part of each CDR3. Each record gives: V gene, D gene, clone size, CDR3 length, J gene, CDR3 DNA, CDR3 protein. A D gene is named only where the DNA matches it firmly. Size is stated for part of the rows, as once, few or many counts, or as a class when the clone is expanded.

V: TRBV29-1; D: TRBD2; size: few; length: 13; J: TRBJ2-2; DNA: TGCAGCGGACGGGAGGGTAACACCGGGGAGCTGTTTTTT; CDR3: CSGREGNTGELFF
V: TRBV7-2; D: TRBD1; size: -; length: 15; J: TRBJ2-7; DNA: TGTGCCAGCAGCTTAAGGGGACAGGTACAATACGAGCAGTACTTC; CDR3: CASSLRGQVQYEQYF
V: TRBV6-6; D: -; size: few; length: 12; J: TRBJ2-7; DNA: TGTGCCAGCAGTTCAGCGACTAGTAAGCAGTACTTC; CDR3: CASSSATSKQYF
V: TRBV7-2; D: -; size: -; length: 13; J: TRBJ1-2; DNA: TGTGCCAGCAGCTTAACAGGGTCCCATGGCTACACCTTC; CDR3: CASSLTGSHGYTF
V: TRBV11-2; D: -; size: few; length: 14; J: TRBJ1-1; DNA: TGTGCCAGCATGGCCACAGGGACAAACACTGAAGCTTTCTTT; CDR3: CASMATGTNTEAFF
V: TRBV20-1; D: -; size: -; length: 14; J: TRBJ2-5; DNA: TGCAGTGCTAGGAGCCAACATGGGAGAGAGACCCAGTACTTC; CDR3: CSARSQHGRETQYF
V: TRBV2; D: -; size: -; length: 15; J: TRBJ2-2; DNA: TGTGCCAGCAGTGAAGGTTCAGGGATCACCGGGGAGCTGTTTTTT; CDR3: CASSEGSGITGELFF
V: TRBV27; D: TRBD1; size: many; length: 14; J: TRBJ2-5; DNA: TGTGCCAGCAGCCTGGGGACAGGGGCTGAGACCCAGTACTTC; CDR3: CASSLGTGAETQYF
V: TRBV20-1; D: -; size: -; length: 10; J: TRBJ2-1; DNA: TGCAGTGTATCGGGCGGGACACAGTTCTTC; CDR3: CSVSGGTQFF
V: TRBV20-1; D: TRBD2; size: -; length: 12; J: TRBJ2-1; DNA: TGCAGTGCTCAGACTAGCGTAGGTGAGCAGTTCTTC; CDR3: CSAQTSVGEQFF
V: TRBV7-3; D: -; size: -; length: 14; J: TRBJ2-3; DNA: TGTGCCAGCAGCCGAAACTCGCCGGAAGATACGCAGTATTTT; CDR3: CASSRNSPEDTQYF
V: TRBV5-1; D: TRBD2; size: few; length: 16; J: TRBJ2-3; DNA: TGCACCAGCAGCTTGGCACTAGCGGGGGGCACAGATACGCAGTATTTT; CDR3: CTSSLALAGGTDTQYF
V: TRBV9; D: -; size: -; length: 15; J: TRBJ2-3; DNA: TGTGCCAGCAGCGTAGGCGGAGGGCCCACAGATACGCAGTATTTT; CDR3: CASSVGGGPTDTQYF
V: TRBV29-1; D: -; size: -; length: 14; J: TRBJ1-1; DNA: TGCAGCGTACTTCTCGGGGGAATGAACACTGAAGCTTTCTTT; CDR3: CSVLLGGMNTEAFF
V: TRBV7-8; D: -; size: once; length: 19; J: TRBJ2-3; DNA: TGTGCCAGCAGCTTAGAAACTGCTCTTGGTCAGGGAAGCACAGATACGCAGTATTTT; CDR3: CASSLETALGQGSTDTQYF
V: TRBV6-1; D: -; size: -; length: 13; J: TRBJ1-5; DNA: TGTGCCAGCACTACCCACTTCCCACAGCCCCAGCATTTT; CDR3: CASTTHFPQPQHF
V: TRBV6-2/TRBV6-3; D: TRBD1; size: few; length: 14; J: TRBJ1-2; DNA: TGTGCCAGCAGAAGGGACAGTGGTCCGACGGGCTACACCTTC; CDR3: CASRRDSGPTGYTF
V: TRBV11-2; D: -; size: -; length: 13; J: TRBJ1-2; DNA: TGTGCCAGCAGCTTTCAGGCCAGCTATGGCTACACCTTC; CDR3: CASSFQASYGYTF
V: TRBV7-3; D: -; size: few; length: 15; J: TRBJ2-1; DNA: TGTGCCAGCAGCTTACAGGGACTGGCAAACAATGAGCAGTTCTTC; CDR3: CASSLQGLANNEQFF
V: TRBV7-9; D: -; size: -; length: 15; J: TRBJ2-1; DNA: TGTGCCAGCAGCGTGCTAGTAAGCTCCTACAATGAGCAGTTCTTC; CDR3: CASSVLVSSYNEQFF
V: TRBV9; D: TRBD1; size: -; length: 16; J: TRBJ1-1; DNA: TGTGCCAGCAGCGTAGGAGGTGGGACAGCCGGCACTGAAGCTTTCTTT; CDR3: CASSVGGGTAGTEAFF
V: TRBV20-1; D: TRBD2; size: few; length: 14; J: TRBJ2-1; DNA: TGCAGTGCGAAGGGACTAGCGGGAGGGAATGAGCAGTTCTTC; CDR3: CSAKGLAGGNEQFF
V: TRBV27; D: -; size: -; length: 13; J: TRBJ2-1; DNA: TGTGCCAGCAGTTTGGCGTGGCACAATGAGCAGTTCTTC; CDR3: CASSLAWHNEQFF
V: TRBV4-1; D: TRBD1; size: -; length: 13; J: TRBJ1-1; DNA: TGCGCCAGCAGACAAACAGGGGGAACTGGAGCTTTCTTT; CDR3: CASRQTGGTGAFF
V: TRBV18; D: TRBD1; size: -; length: 14; J: TRBJ2-5; DNA: TGTGCCGGCTCACCGCGGACAGGGGAAGAGACCCAGTACTTC; CDR3: CAGSPRTGEETQYF
V: TRBV20-1; D: -; size: -; length: 14; J: TRBJ1-3; DNA: TGCAGTGCTAGAGGGGGAGAAGCTGGAAACACCATATATTTT; CDR3: CSARGGEAGNTIYF
V: TRBV15; D: TRBD2; size: -; length: 14; J: TRBJ2-1; DNA: TGTGCCACCAGCGCGGGACTAGCGTACAATGAGCAGTTCTTC; CDR3: CATSAGLAYNEQFF
V: TRBV28; D: -; size: few; length: 13; J: TRBJ1-5; DNA: TGTGCCAGCAGGGCGAATAGCAATCAGCCCCAGCATTTT; CDR3: CASRANSNQPQHF
V: TRBV5-1; D: -; size: -; length: 13; J: TRBJ2-5; DNA: TGCGCCAGCAGGCAGGTAGCAGAAGAGACCCAGTACTTC; CDR3: CASRQVAEETQYF
V: TRBV20-1; D: -; size: -; length: 18; J: TRBJ1-4; DNA: TGCAGTGCTAGGGTTAGTTGGACCACGTCCCCCGGTAATGAAAAACTGTTTTTT; CDR3: CSARVSWTTSPGNEKLFF
V: TRBV7-2; D: -; size: -; length: 19; J: TRBJ2-2; DNA: TGTGCCAGCAGCTCCGGTAGTCTAGCGAAGAATGGGTACACCGGGGAGCTGTTTTTT; CDR3: CASSSGSLAKNGYTGELFF
V: TRBV2; D: TRBD1; size: -; length: 17; J: TRBJ2-5; DNA: TGTGCCAGCAGTGAAGGGGAGACAGGGGCAGGGCAAGAGACCCAGTACTTC; CDR3: CASSEGETGAGQETQYF
V: TRBV5-1; D: -; size: many; length: 13; J: TRBJ1-1; DNA: TGCGCCAGCAGCTTGGAAGGGGGCACTGAAGCTTTCTTT; CDR3: CASSLEGGTEAFF
V: TRBV20-1; D: TRBD2; size: -; length: 14; J: TRBJ2-1; DNA: TGCAGTGCTAGAAAGCTAGCGGGAGTAAGTGAGCAGTTCTTC; CDR3: CSARKLAGVSEQFF
V: TRBV12-5; D: -; size: once; length: 13; J: TRBJ1-1; DNA: TGTGCTAGTGGCCCCGGTACGACATCTGAAGCTTTCTTT; CDR3: CASGPGTTSEAFF
V: TRBV7-3; D: -; size: -; length: 13; J: TRBJ1-1; DNA: TGTGCCAGCAGCTTCACGCAGGAAACTGAAGCTTTCTTT; CDR3: CASSFTQETEAFF
V: TRBV4-1; D: TRBD1; size: -; length: 15; J: TRBJ1-5; DNA: TGCGCCAGCAGCCAATTAACAGGGGGGCCCTTACCCCAGCATTTT; CDR3: CASSQLTGGPLPQHF
V: TRBV7-3; D: TRBD2; size: many; length: 15; J: TRBJ2-5; DNA: TGTGCCAGCAGCCCGATGGGGGGGTCCAGAGAGACCCAGTACTTC; CDR3: CASSPMGGSRETQYF
V: TRBV18; D: TRBD1; size: many; length: 16; J: TRBJ1-1; DNA: TGTGCCAGCTCACCATCCGGCAGGGGGTCGAACACTGAAGCTTTCTTT; CDR3: CASSPSGRGSNTEAFF
V: TRBV7-2; D: TRBD1; size: once; length: 14; J: TRBJ1-4; DNA: TGTGCCAGCAGCTTCAGGGGGCGAAATGAAAAACGGTTTTTT; CDR3: CASSFRGRNEKRFF
V: TRBV2; D: TRBD2; size: few; length: 16; J: TRBJ2-1; DNA: TGTGCCAGCACCCCGGAGGGGCTAGCGGGTTACAATGAGCAGTTCTTC; CDR3: CASTPEGLAGYNEQFF